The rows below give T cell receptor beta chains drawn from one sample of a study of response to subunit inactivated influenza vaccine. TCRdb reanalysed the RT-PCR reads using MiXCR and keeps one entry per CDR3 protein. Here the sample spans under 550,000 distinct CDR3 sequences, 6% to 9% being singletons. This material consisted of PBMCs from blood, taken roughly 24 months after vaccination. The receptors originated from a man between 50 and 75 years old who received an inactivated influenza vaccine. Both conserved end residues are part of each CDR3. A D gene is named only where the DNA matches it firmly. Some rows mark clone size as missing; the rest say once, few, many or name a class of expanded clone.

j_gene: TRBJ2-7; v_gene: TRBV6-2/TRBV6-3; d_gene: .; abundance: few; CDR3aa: CASNHGYEQYF; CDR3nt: TGTGCCAGCAACCACGGCTACGAGCAGTACTTC
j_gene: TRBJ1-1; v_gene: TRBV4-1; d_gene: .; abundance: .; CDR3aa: CASSATGSATEAFF; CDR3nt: TGCGCCAGCAGCGCCACAGGGTCTGCCACTGAAGCTTTCTTT
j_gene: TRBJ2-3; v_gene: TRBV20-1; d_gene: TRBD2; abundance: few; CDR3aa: CSASLAGGLDTQYF; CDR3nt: TGCAGTGCTAGTCTAGCGGGAGGATTAGATACGCAGTATTTT
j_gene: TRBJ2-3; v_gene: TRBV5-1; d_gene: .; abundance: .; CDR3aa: CASSLVPADYTDTQYF; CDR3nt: TGCGCCAGCAGCTTGGTTCCAGCGGACTACACGGATACGCAGTATTTT
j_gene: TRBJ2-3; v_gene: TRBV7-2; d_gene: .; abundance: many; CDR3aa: CASSDFGESGDTQYF; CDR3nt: TGTGCCAGCAGCGATTTTGGGGAGTCGGGAGATACGCAGTATTTT
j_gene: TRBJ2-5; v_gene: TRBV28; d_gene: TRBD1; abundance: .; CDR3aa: CASRIWGQQETQYF; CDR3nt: TGTGCCAGCAGAATCTGGGGACAGCAAGAGACCCAGTACTTC
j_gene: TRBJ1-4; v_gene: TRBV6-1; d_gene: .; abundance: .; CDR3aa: CASSEQPVGSATNEKLFF; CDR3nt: TGTGCCAGCAGTGAACAGCCGGTTGGGAGTGCAACTAATGAAAAACTGTTTTTT
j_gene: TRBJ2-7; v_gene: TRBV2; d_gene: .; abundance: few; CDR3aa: CASSDPGQTQSYEQYF; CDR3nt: TGTGCCAGCAGTGACCCCGGACAGACTCAATCCTACGAGCAGTACTTC
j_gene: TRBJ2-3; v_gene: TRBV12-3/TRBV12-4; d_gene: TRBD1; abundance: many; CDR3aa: CASSLSPLGTGDTQYF; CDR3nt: TGTGCCAGCAGTTTAAGCCCCCTAGGGACAGGAGATACGCAGTATTTT
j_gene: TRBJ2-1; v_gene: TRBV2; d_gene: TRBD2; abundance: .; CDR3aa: CASTTAGGVDEQFF; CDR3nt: TGTGCCAGCACGACAGCGGGGGGGGTCGATGAGCAGTTCTTC
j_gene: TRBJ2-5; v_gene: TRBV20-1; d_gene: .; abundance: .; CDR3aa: CSARAQGAETQYF; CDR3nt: TGCAGTGCTAGAGCCCAGGGCGCAGAGACCCAGTACTTC
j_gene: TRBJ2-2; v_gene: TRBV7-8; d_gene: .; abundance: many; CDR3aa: CASSTGTAAAGELFF; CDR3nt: TGTGCCAGCAGCACCGGGACTGCGGCCGCCGGGGAGCTGTTTTTT
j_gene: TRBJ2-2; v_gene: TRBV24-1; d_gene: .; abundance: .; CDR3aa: CATGKGPATGELFF; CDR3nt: TGTGCCACCGGCAAGGGACCTGCCACCGGGGAGCTGTTTTTT
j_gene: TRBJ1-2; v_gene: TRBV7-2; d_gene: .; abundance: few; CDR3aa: CASSLEGSGYTF; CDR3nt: TGTGCCAGCAGCTTAGAGGGTAGTGGCTACACCTTC
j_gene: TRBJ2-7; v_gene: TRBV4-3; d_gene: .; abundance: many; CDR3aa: CASSQDESIEQYF; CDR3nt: TGCGCCAGCAGCCAAGATGAGTCTATCGAGCAGTACTTC
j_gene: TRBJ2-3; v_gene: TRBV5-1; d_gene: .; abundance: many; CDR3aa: CASSLLGQGDTQYF; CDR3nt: TGCGCCAGCAGCTTGTTGGGGCAAGGAGATACGCAGTATTTT
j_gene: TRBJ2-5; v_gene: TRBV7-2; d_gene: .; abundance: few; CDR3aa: CASSFRPQETQYF; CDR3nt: TGTGCCAGCAGCTTCAGGCCCCAAGAGACCCAGTACTTC
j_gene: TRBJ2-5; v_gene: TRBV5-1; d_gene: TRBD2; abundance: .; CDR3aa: CASSLAASGMETQYF; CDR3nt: TGCGCCAGCAGCTTGGCGGCTAGCGGGATGGAGACCCAGTACTTC
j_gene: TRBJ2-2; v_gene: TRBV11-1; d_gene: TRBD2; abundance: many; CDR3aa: CASSRTGASGVYTGELFF; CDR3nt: TGTGCCAGCAGCCGAACCGGGGCTAGCGGGGTCTACACCGGGGAGCTGTTTTTT
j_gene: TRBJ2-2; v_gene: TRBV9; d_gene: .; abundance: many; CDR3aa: CASSVRLNTGELFF; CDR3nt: TGTGCCAGCAGCGTACGACTGAACACCGGGGAGCTGTTTTTT
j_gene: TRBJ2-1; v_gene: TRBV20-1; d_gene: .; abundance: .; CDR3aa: CSARRGTVYNEQFF; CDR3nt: TGCAGTGCTAGACGCGGGACGGTATACAATGAGCAGTTCTTC
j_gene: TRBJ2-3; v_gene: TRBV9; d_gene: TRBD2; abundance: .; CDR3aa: CASSARLAGATDTQYF; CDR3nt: TGTGCCAGCAGCGCCCGACTAGCGGGGGCAACAGATACGCAGTATTTT
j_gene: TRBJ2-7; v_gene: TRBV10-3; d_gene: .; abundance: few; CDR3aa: CAISDPAGESYEQYF; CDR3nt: TGTGCCATCAGTGACCCCGCAGGGGAATCCTACGAGCAGTACTTC